This T cell receptor beta chain originates from a study of blood T cell repertoires in COVID-19. Background on the study: The cDNA or gDNA used as material had been derived from T cells, B-cell-depleted T cells, or PBMCs.

The germline CDR1 and CDR2 sequences are MDHEN and SYDVKM. The junction had 7 bases not matched to a gene; V was cut back by 3 bases and J by 7 bases. The CDR3 sequence is 14 residues long. Study processing details: Reference gene primer amplification gave estimated nucleated cell counts. Only in-frame clones appear in the TCRdb table, and some are missing; sequencing was by immunoSEQ multiplex PCR. That table supplies the V and J calls and clone size; D and trimming were determined from the DNA. The repertoire holds around 8,000 clones, with approximately 88% as singletons. Sequenced material: peripheral blood. This clonotype originated in a human donor in a cohort sampled during active COVID-19. The V call is TRBV28, the J call TRBJ1-2; TRBD1 agrees at 8 bases. This CDR3 is CASSFQGAVGGYTF. CDR3 in DNA: TGTGCCAGCAGTTTTCAGGGGGCGGTTGGTGGCTACACCTTC.